This T cell receptor beta chain was sequenced for a study of blood T cell repertoires in COVID-19. Study as a whole: Acute and convalescent COVID-19 specimens originated in the United States, Italy and Spain. PBMCs, B-cell-depleted T cells, or T cells were the source of the cDNA or gDNA that made up the material.

Germline CDR1 is SGHNT and CDR2 is YYREEE (reference sequence). The CDR3 length is 17 residues. V lost 2 bases, J lost 3 bases, and 20 bases lay in between. Only one count was recorded for this clone. Original analysis: Counts of nucleated cells, estimated from reference gene primer amplification, were obtained. The data were produced by immunoSEQ multiplex PCR, yet TCRdb's version contains in-frame clones alone and is incomplete. V, J and clone size are taken as reported in that table, and D and trimming were inferred from the DNA itself. The sample lists roughly 130,000 clones, more than 80% occurring once.

Material for sequencing was peripheral blood. This receptor was obtained from a man aged 35 to 55 with acute or convalescent COVID-19. The gene calls are TRBV5-4 and TRBJ1-1, with D maybe TRBD1 (6 bases). The CDR3 region has the DNA TGTGCCAGCAGCTTTATTAGGTTGGGGGCTGTAGACACTGAAGCTTTCTTT. The encoded protein is CASSFIRLGAVDTEAFF.